These 30 T cell receptor beta chains were all obtained from the same sample, sequenced in a study of shared clonotypes between healthy human individuals. Clones were sequenced by immunoSEQ multiplex PCR, and TCRdb holds only the in-frame ones, with some missing. The repertoire holds 2 million to 2.5 million clones, with more than 80% as singletons. Source material: naive CD4+ T cells from PBMCs. Subset noted: CD45RA+ positively selected. Receptors were obtained from a young man in good health. Some clones in this sample may be carry-over from other donors' samples.

The chain links TRBV6-1 to TRBJ2-1; D ambiguous. Germline V gene lookup returns CDR1 MNHNS and CDR2 SASEGT. V dropped 2 bases and J dropped 8 bases, with 7 bases sitting between them. The CDR3 length is 12 residues. CDR3 sequence (DNA): TGTGCCAGCAGTGAAAAGGTACATGAGCAGTTCTTC. Protein product: CASSEKVHEQFF.

This chain joins TRBV7-9 and TRBJ2-4, with D perhaps TRBD1 or TRBD2 (5 bases each). Germline lookup yields CDR1 SEHNR and CDR2 FQNEAQ (reference sequence). V gave up 4 bases and J gave up 9 bases, with 13 bases separating them. The CDR3 extends over 13 amino acids. CDR3 nucleotides: TGTGCCAGCAGCTCTTGGGGGAGAAGCATTCAGTACTTC. It translates to CASSSWGRSIQYF.

This chain joins TRBV6-5 and TRBJ2-5; D is undetermined. The ends were cut back, 7 bases at V and 4 bases at J, with 16 bases in the middle. This CDR3 has 14 residues. Germline-derived CDR1 and CDR2 are MNHEY and SVGAGI. The CDR3 spells CASKRARTAETQYF. The CDR3 region has the DNA TGTGCCAGCAAACGGGCACGAACTGCAGAGACCCAGTACTTC.

The genes are TRBV2 and TRBJ2-1, with 11 positions matching TRBD1. CDR1 and CDR2 (germline): SNHLY, FYNNEI. This CDR3 is built from 16 residues. The trim removed 2 bases at V and 5 bases at J, leaving 5 bases unmatched. The CDR3 DNA reads TGTGCCAGCAGTGAATTGGGACAGGGGGGACACAATGAGCAGTTCTTC. It yields the protein CASSELGQGGHNEQFF.

This chain connects TRBV5-1 to TRBJ2-2; possibly TRBD1 for D (5 bases). Germline assignment: CDR1 SGHRS and CDR2 YFSETQ. V lost 4 bases to trimming and J lost 3 bases, with 22 bases between them. There are 18 residues in the CDR3. In DNA, the CDR3 is TGCGCCAGCAGCCGGACCCCAGCCGGCAGGGAAGACACCGGGGAGCTGTTTTTT. It codes for CASSRTPAGREDTGELFF.

The chain is built from TRBV5-1 and TRBJ2-5; no firm D call. The germline V gene has CDR1 SGHRS and CDR2 YFSETQ. CDR3 size: 13 residues. With 7 bases removed from V and 6 bases from J, the gap between germline ends came to 16 bases. The CDR3 sequence is CASGTQRMQTQYF. The CDR3, as DNA: TGCGCCAGCGGTACTCAGAGGATGCAGACCCAGTACTTC.

The rearrangement joins TRBV9 to TRBJ2-3; D is ambiguous. V shed 1 base and J shed 0 bases, with 12 bases lying between them. Germline CDR1 and CDR2: SGDLS and YYNGEE. This CDR3 contains 16 residues. CDR3 coding DNA: TGTGCCAGCAGCGTAACTACGGGCCCTAGCACAGATACGCAGTATTTT. It yields the protein CASSVTTGPSTDTQYF.

This clone was recorded only once. The V call is TRBV6-4, the J call TRBJ1-1; D perhaps matches TRBD1 (6 bases). Trimming stripped 8 bases from V and 5 bases from J, with 18 bases between. The CDR3 covers 14 residues. Germline CDR1 MRHNA, CDR2 SNTAGT. The CDR3 sequence is CASRPLQGWTEAFF. CDR3 nucleotides: TGTGCCAGCCGACCTTTGCAGGGGTGGACTGAAGCTTTCTTT.

The chain carries TRBV6-5 and TRBJ1-3; D is ambiguous. CDR1 MNHEY and CDR2 SVGAGI come from the germline V gene. V was clipped by 6 bases and J by 0 bases, with 9 bases between them. CDR3 size: 14 residues. CDR3 in amino acids: CASRQWGSGNTIYF. In nucleotides, the CDR3 is TGTGCCAGCAGGCAGTGGGGCTCTGGAAACACCATATATTTT.

The CDR3 sequence is CASSLGRGRPETQYF. The CDR3 DNA sequence: TGCGCCAGCAGCTTGGGCAGGGGGCGTCCGGAGACCCAGTACTTC. The V and J genes are TRBV5-1 and TRBJ2-5, with 8 nucleotides matching TRBD1. After removal of 0 bases from V and 5 bases from J, the junction contained 6 bases not matched to a gene. Germline CDR1 is SGHRS and CDR2 is YFSETQ. The CDR3 loop spans 15 amino acids.

This rearrangement joins TRBV29-1 to TRBJ1-3, with a tentative D call TRBD1 (5 bases). Germline values: CDR1 SQVTM, CDR2 ANQGSEA. This CDR3 contains 14 residues. The V gene lost 6 bases and the J gene lost 1 base, with 13 bases spanning the gap. CDR3 nucleotide sequence: TGCAGCGTAGAGGGACGCCTGTCTGGAAACACCATATATTTT. Protein sequence: CSVEGRLSGNTIYF.

The chain combines TRBV28 with TRBJ2-7, with a tentative D call TRBD2 (6 bases). The CDR3 loop spans 15 amino acids. Germline CDR1 and CDR2: MDHEN and SYDVKM. V lost 7 bases, J lost 0 bases, and 16 bases lay in between. The CDR3 DNA follows: TGTGCCAGCACTCCGGGTGGGGGGAGCTCCTACGAGCAGTACTTC. The encoded protein is CASTPGGGSSYEQYF.

This chain joins TRBV4-3 and TRBJ2-1, with D possibly matching TRBD2 (6 bases). This CDR3 spans 15 amino acids. The V end was cut by 0 bases, the J end by 7 bases, with 13 bases between. The germline V gene encodes CDR1 LGHNA and CDR2 YSLEER. CDR3 residues: CASSQDTGVWNEQFF. The CDR3 DNA follows: TGCGCCAGCAGCCAAGATACGGGGGTTTGGAATGAGCAGTTCTTC.

The CDR3 sequence is CSVITGRAGSYEQYF. The CDR3, as DNA: TGCAGCGTTATTACCGGGAGGGCCGGCTCCTACGAGCAGTACTTC. This chain links TRBV29-1 with TRBJ2-7; TRBD2 agrees at 8 bases. This CDR3 is 15 amino acids long. V shed 5 bases, J shed 0 bases, and the junction held 9 bases outside the gene matches. Per germline, CDR1 SQVTM and CDR2 ANQGSEA.

Details on this clone: At the DNA level, this CDR3 is encoded by other sequences in the same sample as well. V and J are TRBV5-4 and TRBJ2-1, with a tentative D call TRBD1 (6 bases). Germline V gene data show CDR1 as SGHNT and CDR2 as YYREEE (reference sequence). The CDR3 sequence is 14 residues long. The V gene lost 0 bases and the J gene lost 4 bases, with 8 bases spanning the gap. The CDR3 loop is CASSLGGRYNEQFF. DNA of the CDR3: TGTGCCAGCAGCTTGGGGGGGCGGTACAATGAGCAGTTCTTC.

This clone was seen just once. Other DNA sequences within the sample encode an identical CDR3. The rearrangement joins TRBV28 to TRBJ2-6; unclear D gene. The CDR3 is 14 residues long. Germline V gene lookup returns CDR1 MDHEN and CDR2 SYDVKM. V was clipped by 4 bases and J by 1 base, with 5 bases between them. CDR3: CASSSLSGANVLTF. The CDR3 nucleotides read TGTGCCAGCAGTTCCCTGTCTGGGGCCAACGTCCTGACTTTC.

The chain carries TRBV7-3 and TRBJ2-7; possibly TRBD2 for D (6 bases). The germline V and J ends were trimmed by 6 bases and 6 bases, with 15 bases remaining between them. CDR1 SGHTA and CDR2 FQGTGA come from the germline V gene. The CDR3 contains 13 residues. CDR3 amino acids: CASSSPGETEQYF. CDR3 sequence (DNA): TGTGCCAGCAGTAGCCCGGGGGAAACCGAGCAGTACTTC. Supplemented by reference TRBV7-3 and TRBJ2-7, the full variable domain reads GAGVSQTPSNKVTEKGKYVELRCDPISGHTALYWYRQSLGQGPEFLIYFQGTGAADDSGLPNDRFFAVRPEGSVSTLKIQRTERGDSAVYLCASSSPGETEQYFGPGTRLTVT.

This rearrangement joins TRBV9 to TRBJ2-7; no clear D. Germline values: CDR1 SGDLS, CDR2 YYNGEE. Trimming stripped 2 bases from V and 7 bases from J, with 16 bases between. This CDR3 has 14 amino acids. CDR3 region: CASSVEYSPREQYF. The DNA for the CDR3 is TGTGCCAGCAGCGTCGAATACAGTCCTAGAGAGCAGTACTTC.

The CDR3 sequence is CASSWEGARSETQYF. CDR3 nucleotide sequence: TGCGCCAGCAGCTGGGAAGGGGCGCGGTCTGAGACCCAGTACTTC. This rearrangement joins TRBV5-1 to TRBJ2-5; TRBD1 is a possible D gene (5 bases). This CDR3 is 15 amino acids long. CDR1 SGHRS and CDR2 YFSETQ come from the germline V gene. Trimming took off 3 bases at V and 5 bases at J, with 17 bases between the two ends.

The rearrangement links TRBV6-6 to TRBJ2-6; D is unresolved. The germline V gene encodes CDR1 MNHNY and CDR2 SVGAGI (reference sequence). This CDR3 has 15 residues. Trimming took 5 bases from V and 1 from J, leaving 9 bases between them. This CDR3 reads CASSQTTSGANVLTF. The CDR3 region has the DNA TGTGCCAGCAGTCAAACCACATCTGGGGCCAACGTCCTGACTTTC.

The chain employs TRBV28 and TRBJ1-2, with D unclear. V lost 6 bases and J 8 bases, leaving 13 bases between the germline ends. This CDR3 contains 12 residues. CDR1 and CDR2 (germline): MDHEN, SYDVKM. CDR3 sequence reads: CASSSDGRGYTF. The CDR3, as DNA: TGTGCCAGCAGCTCCGACGGACGGGGCTACACCTTC.

The rearrangement uses TRBV6-1 and TRBJ1-5, with TRBD1 identical over 9 bases. V shed 6 bases, J shed 7 bases, and the junction held 4 bases outside the gene matches. The germline V gene has CDR1 MNHNS and CDR2 SASEGT. The CDR3 length is 13 residues. CDR3 loop: CASRRTGEQPQHF. The DNA of the CDR3 is TGTGCCAGCAGGAGGACAGGGGAGCAGCCCCAGCATTTT.

This clone was found once. The rearrangement joins TRBV15 to TRBJ2-3; D not certain. The CDR3 runs 15 residues. Trimming removed 5 bases from V and 6 bases from J, with 18 bases in between. Germline assignment: CDR1 LNHNV and CDR2 YYDKDF (reference sequence). The CDR3 here is CATSPERLPGDTQYF. The CDR3 nucleotides are TGTGCCACCAGCCCCGAGAGGCTTCCCGGGGATACGCAGTATTTT. The full variable domain, rest sourced from reference TRBV15 and TRBJ2-3, is DAMVIQNPRYQVTQFGKPVTLSCSQTLNHNVMYWYQQKSSQAPKLLFHYYDKDFNNEADTPDNFQSRRPNTSFCFLDIRSPGLGDTAMYLCATSPERLPGDTQYFGPGTRLTVL.

The gene calls are TRBV4-2 and TRBJ2-2, with 8 bases matching TRBD2. The CDR3 contains 15 residues. V lost 4 bases, J lost 6 bases, and 7 bases stayed unmatched. Germline lookup yields CDR1 LGHNA and CDR2 YNFKEQ. DNA of the CDR3: TGTGCCAGCAGCCGAACTAGCGGAGGGGCCGGGGAGCTGTTTTTT. This sequence encodes CASSRTSGGAGELFF.

As concerns this clone: Other DNA sequences in the sample encode the same CDR3. CDR3 nucleotides: TGCGCCAGCAGCTCTGACGGGATGAACACTGAAGCTTTCTTT. Its protein product is CASSSDGMNTEAFF. The genes are TRBV5-1 and TRBJ1-1; the D is unclear. This CDR3 is built from 14 residues. The V end lost 3 bases, the J end lost 0 bases, and 9 bases lay between the germline ends. From germline, CDR1 is SGHRS and CDR2 YFSETQ.

This clone has more than one count but fewer than ten. V is TRBV7-3 and J is TRBJ1-2; maybe TRBD1 (5 bases). Germline V CDR1 and CDR2: SGHTA, FQGTGA. This CDR3 has 15 residues. V gave up 8 bases and J gave up 3 bases, with 19 bases separating them. The CDR3 loop reads CASSRNTLTDYGYTF. For the CDR3, the DNA is TGTGCCAGCTCCCGGAATACCTTGACAGACTATGGCTACACCTTC. Full variable domain (remainder filled in from reference TRBV7-3 and TRBJ1-2): GAGVSQTPSNKVTEKGKYVELRCDPISGHTALYWYRQSLGQGPEFLIYFQGTGAADDSGLPNDRFFAVRPEGSVSTLKIQRTERGDSAVYLCASSRNTLTDYGYTFGSGTRLTVV.

The chain carries TRBV10-1 and TRBJ2-1, with TRBD1 identical over 7 bases. Germline V lookup: CDR1 WNHNN, CDR2 SYGVQD (reference sequence). This CDR3 is built from 16 residues. V trimming: 5 bases; J trimming: 4 bases; junction bases outside the gene matches: 11. The CDR3 is CASSPNRQGAYNEQFF. CDR3 nucleotide sequence: TGCGCCAGCAGTCCGAATCGACAGGGAGCATACAATGAGCAGTTCTTC.

This chain joins TRBV28 and TRBJ1-2; 11 nucleotides line up with TRBD1. V was clipped by 5 bases and J by 4 bases; unmatched bases: 6. CDR3 size: 15 residues. The germline gives CDR1 MDHEN, CDR2 SYDVKM. Here the CDR3 reads CASSTPGQGGYGYTF. CDR3 bases: TGTGCCAGCAGTACACCGGGACAGGGGGGCTATGGCTACACCTTC.

This clone was observed a few times. The chain is built from TRBV11-3 and TRBJ1-1; TRBD1 matches 8 bases. Germline assignment: CDR1 SGHNT and CDR2 YENEEA. The CDR3 is made up of 12 amino acids. Trimming removed 5 bases from V and 8 bases from J; junction bases left unmatched: 4. The CDR3: CASSRGTGEAFF. For the CDR3, the DNA is TGTGCCAGCAGCAGGGGGACAGGAGAAGCTTTCTTT.

The J gene is TRBJ2-1, the V gene TRBV30; D unclear. Germline CDR1 reads GTSNPN; CDR2 reads SVGIG (reference sequence). The CDR3 runs 11 residues. The chain's CDR3 is CSAHWDNEQFF. The CDR3, as DNA: TGTTCTGCTCATTGGGACAATGAGCAGTTCTTC.